This passage covers 29 T cell receptor beta chains from one sample sequenced in a study of blood T cell repertoires in COVID-19. Libraries were prepared by immunoSEQ multiplex PCR; TCRdb keeps only in-frame clonotypes and omits some of them. The sample lists about 170,000 clones, roughly 85% seen once, with roughly 10% in the top ten. Sequencing was carried out using peripheral blood. Receptors originate from a woman of 80 years or more with active or convalescent COVID-19.

This chain joins TRBV27 and TRBJ1-2; no reliable D call. The CDR3 has 14 residues. CDR1 and CDR2 from the germline V gene are MNHEY and SMNVEV (reference sequence). The ends were cut back, 5 bases at V and 0 bases at J, with 10 bases in the middle. The CDR3 region is CASSPRAANYGYTF. The CDR3 nucleotides read TGTGCCAGCAGTCCCCGTGCAGCTAACTATGGCTACACCTTC.

The gene calls are TRBV9 and TRBJ2-1, with 10 positions matching TRBD2. The germline V gene has CDR1 SGDLS and CDR2 YYNGEE. The V and J ends lost 4 bases and 0 bases, in that order; junction bases with no gene match: 4. This CDR3 region has 16 residues. CDR3 amino acids: CASSLGLAVSYNEQFF. The CDR3 DNA reads as TGTGCCAGCAGCCTAGGACTAGCGGTCTCCTACAATGAGCAGTTCTTC. The full variable domain, its missing parts supplied by reference TRBV9 and TRBJ2-1, is DSGVTQTPKHLITATGQRVTLRCSPRSGDLSVYWYQQSLDQGLQFLIQYYNGEERAKGNILERFSAQQFPDLHSELNLSSLELGDSALYFCASSLGLAVSYNEQFFGPGTRLTVL.

A single count supports this clone. The chain joins TRBV6-5 to TRBJ2-7; 10 positions agree with TRBD2. The germline CDR1 and CDR2 sequences are MNHEY and SVGAGI. This CDR3 contains 13 residues. J was trimmed by 7 bases and V by 6 bases; bases with no gene match: 6. In DNA, the CDR3 is TGTGCCAGCAGCCTAGCGGGAGAGGCTGAGCAGTACTTC. Its protein product is CASSLAGEAEQYF.

This clone was counted only a few times. The rearrangement joins TRBV3-1 (or the pseudogene TRBV3-2) to TRBJ1-2; 7 bases fit TRBD1. There are 15 residues in the CDR3. Unmatched junction bases numbered 7, after V lost 4 bases and J lost 2 bases. CDR1 is LGHDT, CDR2 YNNKEL, per germline (reference sequence). CDR3 in DNA: TGTGCCAGCAGCCCCAGGGGGGCGGAGAACTATGGCTACACCTTC. As protein: CASSPRGAENYGYTF.

The chain carries TRBV19 and TRBJ1-1; D remains ambiguous. V dropped 4 bases and J dropped 0 bases, with 18 bases sitting between them. The CDR3 has 17 amino acids. Germline values: CDR1 LNHDA, CDR2 SQIVND (reference sequence). CDR3 loop: CASSRTIGGVVNTEAFF. The DNA for the CDR3 is TGTGCCAGTAGTAGGACCATAGGAGGTGTAGTGAACACTGAAGCTTTCTTT.

The rearrangement uses TRBV6-6 and TRBJ2-5, with 7 positions matching TRBD1. Germline V gene sequence: CDR1 MNHNY, CDR2 SVGAGI (reference sequence). J was trimmed by 5 bases and V by 5 bases; bases with no gene match: 2. There are 12 residues in the CDR3. CDR3 coding DNA: TGTGCCAGCAGTCGCAGGGGGGAGACCCAGTACTTC. The encoded protein is CASSRRGETQYF.

A remark on this clone: The same CDR3 can be traced to other DNA sequences in this sample. The V and J genes are TRBV5-1 and TRBJ1-1, with D perhaps matching TRBD1 (5 bases). This CDR3 region has 14 residues. The germline gives CDR1 SGHRS, CDR2 YFSETQ. The V end was cut by 2 bases, the J end by 5 bases, with 13 bases between. CDR3 DNA: TGCGCCAGCAGCTTAATAGGGGTCGGGACTGAAGCTTTCTTT. Translation gives CASSLIGVGTEAFF.

This chain links TRBV19 with TRBJ1-5, with D maybe TRBD1 (5 bases). CDR3 size: 13 residues. V lost 10 bases and J 7 bases, leaving 17 bases between the germline ends. CDR1 LNHDA and CDR2 SQIVND come from the germline V gene (reference sequence). In DNA form, the CDR3 reads TGTGCCATTTCGCGGAGGGGCTCCCAGCCCCAGCATTTT. Residues: CAISRRGSQPQHF.

The CDR3 nucleotides are TGTGCCAGCAGCGTAGAGGTTAGCGGGAGAAACGATGAGCAGTTCTTC. Its protein product is CASSVEVSGRNDEQFF. The V and J genes are TRBV9 and TRBJ2-1, with 9 bases that match TRBD2. J was trimmed by 8 bases and V by 0 bases; bases with no gene match: 9. The CDR3 is 16 residues long. Germline V gives CDR1 SGDLS, CDR2 YYNGEE.

V is TRBV5-5 and J is TRBJ1-1, with D hard to call. Trimming removed 0 bases at V and 4 bases at J, with 13 bases between. The germline V gene encodes CDR1 SGHKS and CDR2 YYEKEE (reference sequence). CDR3 length equals 15 residues. CDR3 sequence (DNA): TGTGCCAGCAGCTTGGAGCCCCAGGAAGGCACTGAAGCTTTCTTT. Translated: CASSLEPQEGTEAFF.

The chain employs TRBV7-9 and TRBJ1-4; the D gene is possibly TRBD1 (5 bases). Germline V lookup: CDR1 SEHNR, CDR2 FQNEAQ (reference sequence). V lost 4 bases to trimming and J lost 0 bases, with 12 bases between them. This CDR3 comprises 16 residues. CDR3 sequence: CASSSQGMATNEKLFF. The CDR3, as DNA: TGTGCCAGCAGCTCTCAGGGTATGGCAACTAATGAAAAACTGTTTTTT.

V and J are TRBV19 and TRBJ1-3; a possible D gene is TRBD1 (5 bases). Trimming removed 0 bases at V and 1 base at J, with 13 bases between. Germline CDR1 and CDR2: LNHDA and SQIVND (reference sequence). The CDR3 covers 17 residues. The CDR3 DNA reads as TGTGCCAGTAGTATAGAACCGACGACAGTTTCTGGAAACACCATATATTTT. Its translation: CASSIEPTTVSGNTIYF.

This clone was seen a handful of times. The gene calls are TRBV18 and TRBJ2-5, with D tentatively TRBD1 (7 bases). The germline V gene has CDR1 KGHSH and CDR2 LQKENI. CDR3 length: 15 residues. Trimming removed 4 bases from V and 4 bases from J, with 16 bases in between. CDR3 residues: CASSLTGQGGETQYF. CDR3 nucleotides: TGTGCCAGCTCACTCACCGGCCAGGGGGGAGAGACCCAGTACTTC.

The CDR3 DNA reads TGTGCCAGCAAGAGTTATAAACCAAGCTCTGGAAACACCATATATTTT. It yields the protein CASKSYKPSSGNTIYF. V usage is TRBV7-8 and J usage is TRBJ1-3; D not certain. Looked up from germline, CDR1 is SGHVS and CDR2 is FQNEAQ. Trimming stripped 7 bases from V and 0 bases from J, with 16 bases between. This CDR3 spans 16 amino acids.

The chain is built from TRBV5-1 and TRBJ2-7; TRBD1 matches 7 bases. The J segment lost 2 bases and the V segment lost 5 bases, leaving 4 bases of the junction unmatched. Germline V gives CDR1 SGHRS, CDR2 YFSETQ. This CDR3 is 13 amino acids long. CDR3 DNA: TGCGCCAGCAGTCGGGACAGAGCCTACGAGCAGTACTTC. Translating it yields CASSRDRAYEQYF.

The V and J genes are TRBV6-5 and TRBJ2-7; TRBD1 matches at 9 bases. CDR3 length: 14 amino acids. V was clipped by 6 bases and J by 4 bases; unmatched bases: 7. Germline CDR1 reads MNHEY; CDR2 reads SVGAGI. For the CDR3, the DNA is TGTGCCAGCAGAGACGGGACAGGGTCGTACGAGCAGTACTTC. It yields the protein CASRDGTGSYEQYF.

V and J are TRBV19 and TRBJ2-7; TRBD2 might be the D (5 bases). V shed 2 bases and J shed 5 bases, with 10 bases lying between them. This CDR3 spans 13 amino acids. Germline V gene lookup returns CDR1 LNHDA and CDR2 SQIVND (reference sequence). The CDR3 nucleotides read TGTGCCAGTAGTATACCGGGGATGAACGAGCAGTACTTC. Translated, it gives CASSIPGMNEQYF.

The V gene is TRBV7-9, the J gene TRBJ2-5, with D perhaps matching TRBD2 (6 bases). This CDR3 region has 14 residues. Trimming shortened V by 5 bases and J by 4 bases, and 14 bases separated the two germline ends. Germline-derived CDR1 and CDR2 are SEHNR and FQNEAQ (reference sequence). The CDR3 DNA reads as TGTGCCAGCAGCCCGCTGACTAGTCTAGAGACCCAGTACTTC. Protein product: CASSPLTSLETQYF.

This rearrangement joins TRBV5-1 to TRBJ2-1, with D maybe TRBD2 (6 bases). Trimming left V 0 bases short and J 0 bases short, with 19 bases between. Germline V gene sequence: CDR1 SGHRS, CDR2 YFSETQ. The CDR3 consists of 19 residues. The CDR3 here is CASSLGAGGKDRSYNEQFF. The CDR3 coding sequence is TGCGCCAGCAGCTTGGGGGCTGGCGGGAAAGACCGCTCCTACAATGAGCAGTTCTTC.

This sequence joins TRBV6-1 and TRBJ1-1; no reliable D call. Germline V gene lookup returns CDR1 MNHNS and CDR2 SASEGT. The V end was cut by 3 bases, the J end by 8 bases, with 10 bases between. The CDR3 is 12 amino acids. This chain's CDR3 is CASSERVREAFF. CDR3 bases: TGTGCCAGCAGTGAGAGGGTGAGGGAAGCTTTCTTT.

The CDR3 here is CASSLQGFTYEQYF. The CDR3 nucleotides are TGCGCCAGCAGCTTGCAGGGATTCACCTACGAGCAGTACTTC. V is TRBV5-1 and J is TRBJ2-7; D may be TRBD1 (5 bases). Germline values: CDR1 SGHRS, CDR2 YFSETQ. The CDR3 extends over 14 amino acids. V was shortened by 1 base and J by 2 bases, with 10 bases between the two germline ends. The full variable domain, with the rest looked up from reference TRBV5-1 and TRBJ2-7, is KAGVTQTPRYLIKTRGQQVTLSCSPISGHRSVSWYQQTPGQGLQFLFEYFSETQRNKGNFPGRFSGRQFSNSRSEMNVSTLELGDSALYLCASSLQGFTYEQYFGPGTRLTVT.

The genes are TRBV9 and TRBJ1-3; D unresolved. Germline CDR1 SGDLS, CDR2 YYNGEE. With 4 bases removed from V and 0 bases from J, the gap between germline ends came to 14 bases. The CDR3 is 16 residues long. Written as DNA, the CDR3 is TGTGCCAGCAGCCCCCCTGGGCTGAGCTCTGGAAACACCATATATTTT. It specifies CASSPPGLSSGNTIYF.

This clone was counted once. This chain connects TRBV29-1 to TRBJ2-3, with D tentatively TRBD2 (6 bases). Trimming cost V 1 base and J 5 bases, with 7 bases left between them. Germline values: CDR1 SQVTM, CDR2 ANQGSEA. The CDR3 is 12 residues long. This chain's CDR3 is CSVEGGGDTQYF. The CDR3 DNA reads as TGCAGCGTTGAAGGGGGAGGAGATACGCAGTATTTT.

This clone has more than one count but fewer than ten. The same CDR3 can be traced to other DNA sequences in this sample. The genes are TRBV2 and TRBJ2-2, with 9 bases aligning to TRBD2. The CDR3 is 15 residues long. In germline, CDR1 is SNHLY, CDR2 FYNNEI. Losses at the gene ends were 0 bases for V and 4 bases for J; bases not matched to a gene: 0. The CDR3 sequence is CASSEASGGTGELFF. The DNA for the CDR3 is TGTGCCAGCAGTGAAGCTAGCGGGGGCACCGGGGAGCTGTTTTTT.

This rearrangement joins TRBV2 to TRBJ2-7; tentatively, D is TRBD2 (6 bases). Germline V gene data show CDR1 as SNHLY and CDR2 as FYNNEI. The CDR3 spans 13 residues. V was trimmed by 6 bases and J by 6 bases, leaving 15 bases between them. DNA for the CDR3: TGTGCCAGCAGCACCGGGCCGGGGGTCGAGCAGTACTTC. It translates to CASSTGPGVEQYF.

The chain carries TRBV18 and TRBJ2-4, with a weak D call TRBD2 (5 bases). The CDR3 is 16 residues long. The V and J ends lost 0 bases and 0 bases respectively, with 9 bases between them. Looked up from germline, CDR1 is KGHSH and CDR2 is LQKENI. The CDR3 DNA reads TGTGCCAGCTCACCACCGGGCGGGCTAGCCAAAAACATTCAGTACTTC. Encoded protein: CASSPPGGLAKNIQYF. Combining the CDR3 with reference TRBV18 and TRBJ2-4 gives the whole variable domain NAGVMQNPRHLVRRRGQEARLRCSPMKGHSHVYWYRQLPEEGLKFMVYLQKENIIDESGMPKERFSAEFPKEGPSILRIQQVVRGDSAAYFCASSPPGGLAKNIQYFGAGTRLSVL.

The genes are TRBV7-9 and TRBJ1-1; TRBD1 aligns across 7 bases. Germline V CDR1 and CDR2: SEHNR, FQNEAQ (reference sequence). This CDR3 is 14 amino acids long. V lost 4 bases and J lost 1; bases outside the gene matches: 3. The CDR3 sequence is CASSSGQSNTEAFF. For the CDR3, the DNA is TGTGCCAGCAGCTCGGGACAGTCGAACACTGAAGCTTTCTTT.

The chain couples TRBV5-1 to TRBJ2-7; D might be TRBD1 (5 bases). Per germline, CDR1 SGHRS and CDR2 YFSETQ. The CDR3 covers 15 residues. Trimming left V 1 base short and J 7 bases short, with 18 bases between. The CDR3 nucleotides are TGCGCCAGCAGCTTGTTGTTATCCGGGCCAGGGGAGCAGTACTTC. Translating it yields CASSLLLSGPGEQYF.

This clone was counted only a few times. The chain's CDR3 is CAISPKWYGGGELFF. The CDR3 DNA reads as TGTGCCATCAGCCCTAAGTGGTATGGTGGCGGGGAGCTGTTTTTT. This chain connects TRBV10-3 to TRBJ2-2; no clear D gene. In germline, CDR1 is ENHRY, CDR2 SYGVKD. The CDR3 loop spans 15 amino acids. V lost 6 bases and J lost 7, with 18 bases in between.